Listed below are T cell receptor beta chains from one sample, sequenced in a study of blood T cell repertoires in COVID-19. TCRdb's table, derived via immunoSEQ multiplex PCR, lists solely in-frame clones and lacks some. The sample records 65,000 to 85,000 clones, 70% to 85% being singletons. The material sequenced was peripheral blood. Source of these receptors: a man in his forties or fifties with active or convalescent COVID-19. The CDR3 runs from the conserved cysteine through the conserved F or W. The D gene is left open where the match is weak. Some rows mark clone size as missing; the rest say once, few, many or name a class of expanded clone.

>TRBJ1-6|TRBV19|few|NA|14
TGTGCCAACGGGGGGAGACGGTATAATTCACCCCTCCACTTT
CANGGRRYNSPLHF
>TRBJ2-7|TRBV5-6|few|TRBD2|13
TGTGCCAGCAGCTCCGCGGGGGGCTACGAGCAGTACTTC
CASSSAGGYEQYF
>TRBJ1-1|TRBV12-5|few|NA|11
TGTGCTAGTGGGTTCTACACTGAAGCTTTCTTT
CASGFYTEAFF
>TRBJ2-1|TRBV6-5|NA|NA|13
TGTGCCAGCAGCGCTGACAGTTACAATGAGCAGTTCTTC
CASSADSYNEQFF
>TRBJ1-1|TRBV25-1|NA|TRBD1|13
TGTGCCAGCGGACAGGGGGCGAACACTGAAGCTTTCTTT
CASGQGANTEAFF
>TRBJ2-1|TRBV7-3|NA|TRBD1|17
TGTGCCAGCAGCTTATGGGCCCGGGACAGCTCCTACAATGAGCAGTTCTTC
CASSLWARDSSYNEQFF
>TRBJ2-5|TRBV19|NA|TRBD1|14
TGTGCCACGACCGGGACAGGGGGTGGAGAGACCCAGTACTTC
CATTGTGGGETQYF
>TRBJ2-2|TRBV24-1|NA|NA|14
TGTGCCACCAGTGACCGACAGGACACCGGGGAGCTGTTTTTT
CATSDRQDTGELFF
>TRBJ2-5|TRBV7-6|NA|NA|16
TGTGCCAGCAGCTTCCACTCCACAGATTTCCGTGAGACCCAGTACTTC
CASSFHSTDFRETQYF
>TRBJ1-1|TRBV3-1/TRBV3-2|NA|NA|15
TGTGCCAGCACCCAAACTACCACAGGGCCCACTGAAGCTTTCTTT
CASTQTTTGPTEAFF
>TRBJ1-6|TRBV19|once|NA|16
TGTGCCAGTGCCCGGGACTTCAGCTCCTATAATTCACCCCTCCACTTT
CASARDFSSYNSPLHF
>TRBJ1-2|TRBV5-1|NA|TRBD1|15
TGCGCCAGCAGCTTGGCGGCAGGGGGAAGCGGAGGCTACACCTTC
CASSLAAGGSGGYTF
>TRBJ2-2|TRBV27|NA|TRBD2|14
TGTGCCAGCAGTTTAAGAGCGGGAACCGGGGAGCTGTTTTTT
CASSLRAGTGELFF
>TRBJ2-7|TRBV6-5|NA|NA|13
TGTGCCAGCAGTTACTCGCAGGGTCTCGAGCAGTACTTC
CASSYSQGLEQYF
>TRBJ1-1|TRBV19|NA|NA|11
TGTGCCAGTAGTTTATACTATCACCTATTCTTT
CASSLYYHLFF
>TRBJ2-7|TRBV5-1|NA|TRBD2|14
TGCGCCAGCAGCTTTGGGACTAGCGGCTACGAGCAGTACTTC
CASSFGTSGYEQYF
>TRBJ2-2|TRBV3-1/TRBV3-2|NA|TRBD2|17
TGTGCCAGCAGCTCCCGCGGGGCTAGCGGGGGAACCGGGGAGCTGTTTTTT
CASSSRGASGGTGELFF
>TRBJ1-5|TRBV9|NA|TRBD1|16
TGTGCCAGCAGCGAAGGCGGGACAGCGTTAAATCAGCCCCAGCATTTT
CASSEGGTALNQPQHF
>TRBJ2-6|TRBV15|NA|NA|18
TGTGCCACCAGCCGAGGGGTGGGCAGGTTATCTGGGGCCAACGTCCTGACTTTC
CATSRGVGRLSGANVLTF
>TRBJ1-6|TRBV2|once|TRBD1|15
TGTGCCAGCAGATACACGACAGGGGTGGATTCACCCCTCCACTTT
CASRYTTGVDSPLHF
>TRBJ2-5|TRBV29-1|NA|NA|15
TGCAGCGTTGAAGTCCGAAAGGGGATCGAAGAGACCCAGTACTTC
CSVEVRKGIEETQYF
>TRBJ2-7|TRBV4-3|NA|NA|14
TGCGCCAGCAGCCAAGATCGCCAGGGCTACGAGCAGTACTTC
CASSQDRQGYEQYF
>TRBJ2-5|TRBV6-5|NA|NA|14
TGTGCCAGCAGTTACTCGCCCAGCCAAGAGACCCAGTACTTC
CASSYSPSQETQYF
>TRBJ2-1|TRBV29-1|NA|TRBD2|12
TGCAGCGTTCGACTAGCAACGAATGAGCAGTTCTTC
CSVRLATNEQFF
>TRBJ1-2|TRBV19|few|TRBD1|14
TGTGCCAGTAATTACCAGGGGGCGCTGGGTGGCTACACCTTC
CASNYQGALGGYTF
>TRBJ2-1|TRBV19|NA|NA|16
TGTGCCAGTCCCGCGGGGTCCGGTGGAACCGACAATGAGCAGTTCTTC
CASPAGSGGTDNEQFF
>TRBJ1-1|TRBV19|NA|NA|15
TGTGCCAGTACGGCAGGGCAATTCATGAACACTGAAGCTTTCTTT
CASTAGQFMNTEAFF
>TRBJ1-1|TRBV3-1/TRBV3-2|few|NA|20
TGTGCCAGCACCCCCAGGGTCGGAGGGGCTGGTCTCACCCATGGCACTGAAGCTTTCTTT
CASTPRVGGAGLTHGTEAFF
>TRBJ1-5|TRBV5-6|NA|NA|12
TGTGCCAGCAGCCGGGTCGGGCAGCCCCAGCATTTT
CASSRVGQPQHF
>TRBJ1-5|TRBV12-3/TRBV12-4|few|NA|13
TGTGCCAGCAGGGGACTGTACAATCAGCCCCAGCATTTT
CASRGLYNQPQHF
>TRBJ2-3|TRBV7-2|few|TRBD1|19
TGTGCCAGCAGCGGAGCCAGAAAATCCGGGACAGCGGTTGTAGATACGCAGTATTTT
CASSGARKSGTAVVDTQYF
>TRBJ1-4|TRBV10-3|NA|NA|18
TGTGCCATCAGCCCCTCTGGCGGTCCGACGGGAGGGAATGAAAAACTGTTTTTT
CAISPSGGPTGGNEKLFF
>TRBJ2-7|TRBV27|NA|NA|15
TGTGCCAGCAGTTTAAGGGGAGGCCCTCGGAACGAGCAGTACTTC
CASSLRGGPRNEQYF
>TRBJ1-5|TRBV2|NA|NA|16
TGTGCCAGCAGTTTAGAACAGGGCAGGCGCAATCAGCCCCAGCATTTT
CASSLEQGRRNQPQHF
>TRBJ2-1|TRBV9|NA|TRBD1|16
TGTGCCAGCAGCGCCCCCGGGCAGGGGGCCTACAATGAGCAGTTCTTC
CASSAPGQGAYNEQFF
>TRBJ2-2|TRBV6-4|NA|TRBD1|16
TGTGCCAGCAGTTCACGGGACAGGGGGTCCACCGGGGAGCTGTTTTTT
CASSSRDRGSTGELFF
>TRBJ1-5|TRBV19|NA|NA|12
TGTGCCAGCGACGGGGGGCTCCAGCCCCAGCATTTT
CASDGGLQPQHF
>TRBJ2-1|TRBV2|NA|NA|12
TGTGCCAGCAGTTACTCCTACAATGAGCAGTTCTTC
CASSYSYNEQFF
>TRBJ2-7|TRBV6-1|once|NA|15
TGTGCCAGCAGTGAGGTCGGGGTGAGTCCCTACGAGCAGTACTTC
CASSEVGVSPYEQYF
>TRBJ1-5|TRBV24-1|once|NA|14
TGTGCCACCGACTCGAGGGTGAGCAATCAGCCCCAGCATTTT
CATDSRVSNQPQHF
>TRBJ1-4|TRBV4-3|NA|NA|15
TGCGCCAGCAGCCAAGATACGGGGTCCGGTGAAAAACTGTTTTTT
CASSQDTGSGEKLFF
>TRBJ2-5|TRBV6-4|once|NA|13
TGTGCCAGCTCCAGACAGGCCCAAGAGACCCAGTACTTC
CASSRQAQETQYF
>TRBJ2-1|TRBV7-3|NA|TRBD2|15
TGTGCCAGCAGCCCAAGCGGGGGGGCTTACAATGAGCAGTTCTTC
CASSPSGGAYNEQFF
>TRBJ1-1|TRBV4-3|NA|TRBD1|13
TGCGCCAGCAGCCACGATTACGACAGGGACGCTTTCTTT
CASSHDYDRDAFF
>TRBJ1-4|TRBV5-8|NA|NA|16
TGTGCCAGCAGCTCCGGGAGGGGTCCAACTAATGAAAAACTGTTTTTT
CASSSGRGPTNEKLFF
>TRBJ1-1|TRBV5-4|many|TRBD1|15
TGTGCCAGCAGGCGAACAGGGGGGATGAACACTGAAGCTTTCTTT
CASRRTGGMNTEAFF
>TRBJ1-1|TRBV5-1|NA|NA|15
TGCGCCAGCAGCTTGTCGGAGGGGCGAAACACTGAAGCTTTCTTT
CASSLSEGRNTEAFF
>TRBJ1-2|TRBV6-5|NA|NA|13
TGTGCCAGCCCATTACCCGGTGTCGATGGCTACACCTTC
CASPLPGVDGYTF
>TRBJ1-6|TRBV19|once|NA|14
TGTGCCAGTAGTATTTCGACAGTTGATTCACCCCTCCACTTT
CASSISTVDSPLHF